The following is a T cell receptor beta chain sequence with its context. This entry comes from a study of blood T cell repertoires in COVID-19. Turning to the study itself: The cDNA or gDNA used as material had been derived from T cells, B-cell-depleted T cells, or PBMCs.

TCRdb's copy holds only in-frame clones and misses some; the assay was immunoSEQ multiplex PCR. The sample has approximately 260,000 clones; roughly 80% are singletons. V was pared by 6 bases and J by 9 bases, with 12 bases between. Germline values: CDR1 MNHEY, CDR2 SVGAGI. This CDR3 contains 12 residues. This chain uses TRBV6-5 with TRBJ1-5; D unresolved. The specimen was peripheral blood. The TCR originated in a woman aged 80 or over with active or convalescent COVID-19. The chain's CDR3 is CASRATHSPQHF. Written as DNA, the CDR3 is TGTGCCAGCAGAGCAACGCATTCGCCCCAGCATTTT.